This T cell receptor beta chain was captured by sequencing in a study of shared clonotypes between healthy human individuals. Study results and caveats: Rarefaction revealed incomplete sorted-subset sequencing despite large depth. The study drew on few donors, limiting represented genetic and exposure-history diversity.

The data were produced by immunoSEQ multiplex PCR, yet TCRdb's version contains in-frame clones alone and is incomplete. The sample holds some 2,500,000 clones; just under 95% are singletons and the top ten take about 0.36%. Of note for this clone: Its antigen is not known.

The CDR3 has 17 amino acids. CDR1 SEHNR and CDR2 FQNEAQ come from the germline V gene (reference sequence). With V trimmed by 5 bases and J by 7 bases, 19 bases remained unmatched. Participating donors were healthy, HIV-negative adults free of recent acute infections or vaccinations. Partitioning of CD4+ cells yielded a CD45RA+ naive subset and a CD45RA-negative memory subset. Input material: naive CD4+ T cells from PBMCs. Subset meaning: CD45RA+ positively selected. The clonotype originates from a man aged 18 to 29 in good health. Some clones in this sample may be carry-over from other donors' samples. The chain recombines TRBV7-9 with TRBJ2-7, with 8 positions matching TRBD2. The CDR3 DNA reads as TGTGCCAGCAGCCCGTTCGTGGGAGCGGGAGATTCATGGGAGCAGTACTTC. It yields the protein CASSPFVGAGDSWEQYF. Full variable domain (outside the CDR3, taken from reference TRBV7-9 and TRBJ2-7): DTGVSQNPRHKITKRGQNVTFRCDPISEHNRLYWYRQTLGQGPEFLTYFQNEAQLEKSRLLSDRFSAERPKGSFSTLEIQRTEQGDSAMYLCASSPFVGAGDSWEQYFGPGTRLTVT.